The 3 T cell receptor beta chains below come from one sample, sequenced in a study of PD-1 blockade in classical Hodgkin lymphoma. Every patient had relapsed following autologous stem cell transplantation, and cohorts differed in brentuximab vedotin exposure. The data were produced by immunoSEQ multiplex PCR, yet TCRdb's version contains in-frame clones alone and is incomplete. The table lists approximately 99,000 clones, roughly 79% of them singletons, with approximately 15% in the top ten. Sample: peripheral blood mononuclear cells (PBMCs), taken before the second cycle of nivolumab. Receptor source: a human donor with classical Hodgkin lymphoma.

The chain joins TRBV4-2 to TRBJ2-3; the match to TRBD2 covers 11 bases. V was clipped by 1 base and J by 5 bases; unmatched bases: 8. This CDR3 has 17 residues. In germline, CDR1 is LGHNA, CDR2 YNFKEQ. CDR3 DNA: TGTGCCAGCAGCCAAGGGGCGTCTAGCGGGAGGAGAGATACGCAGTATTTT. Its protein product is CASSQGASSGRRDTQYF.

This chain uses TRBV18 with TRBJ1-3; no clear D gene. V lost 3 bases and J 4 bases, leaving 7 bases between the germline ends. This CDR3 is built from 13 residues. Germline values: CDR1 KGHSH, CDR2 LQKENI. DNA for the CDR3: TGTGCCAGCTCACCGAATCCCGGAAACACCATATATTTT. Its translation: CASSPNPGNTIYF. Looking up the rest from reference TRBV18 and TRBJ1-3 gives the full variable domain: NAGVMQNPRHLVRRRGQEARLRCSPMKGHSHVYWYRQLPEEGLKFMVYLQKENIIDESGMPKERFSAEFPKEGPSILRIQQVVRGDSAAYFCASSPNPGNTIYFGEGSWLTVV.

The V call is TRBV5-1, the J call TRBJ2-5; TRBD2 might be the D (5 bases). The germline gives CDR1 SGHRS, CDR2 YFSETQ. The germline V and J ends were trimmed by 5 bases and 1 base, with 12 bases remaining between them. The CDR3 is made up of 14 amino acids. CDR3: CASSNGGSQETQYF. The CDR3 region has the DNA TGCGCCAGCAGTAACGGAGGAAGCCAAGAGACCCAGTACTTC.